The 26 T cell receptor beta chains reported below all come from one sample, sequenced in a study of cytomegalovirus exposure and HLA in healthy donors. The study ran its PCR with 60 Vbeta and 13 Jbeta primers. Libraries were prepared by immunoSEQ multiplex PCR; TCRdb keeps only in-frame clonotypes and omits some of them. The data show 150,000 to 200,000 clones, roughly four fifths seen once. Specimen: PBMCs. Receptors originate from a man over 45 in good health and CMV-seropositive.

The J gene is TRBJ2-1, the V gene TRBV5-6, with TRBD2 identical over 11 bases. The CDR3 covers 15 residues. Germline lookup yields CDR1 SGHDT and CDR2 YYEEEE. V lost 4 bases, J lost 5 bases, and 5 bases stayed unmatched. As DNA, the CDR3 is TGTGCCAGCAGCGGGGGGACTAGCGGCGACAATGAGCAGTTCTTC. Its protein product is CASSGGTSGDNEQFF. Full variable domain (rest looked up from reference TRBV5-6 and TRBJ2-1): DAGVTQSPTHLIKTRGQQVTLRCSPKSGHDTVSWYQQALGQGPQFIFQYYEEEERQRGNFPDRFSGHQFPNYSSELNVNALLLGDSALYLCASSGGTSGDNEQFFGPGTRLTVL.

This clone was found once. The V call is TRBV7-9, the J call TRBJ1-2, with a weak D call TRBD1 (6 bases). The germline V gene encodes CDR1 SEHNR and CDR2 FQNEAQ (reference sequence). The CDR3 is made up of 13 amino acids. The ends were cut back, 7 bases at V and 6 bases at J, with 15 bases in the middle. The CDR3 DNA follows: TGTGCCAGCACCGCAGGGGAATGGAATGGCTACACCTTC. As protein: CASTAGEWNGYTF.

Of note for this clone: The junction does not match germline at one end; this may be a read error. This chain uses TRBV19 with TRBJ2-2; 8 bases line up with TRBD1. Germline values: CDR1 LNHDA, CDR2 SQIVND (reference sequence). This CDR3 spans 14 amino acids. The CDR3 reads CASIETGATRELFF. The CDR3 DNA reads TGTGCCAGTATCGAGACAGGGGCCACCAGGGAGCTGTTTTTT.

This sequence joins TRBV9 and TRBJ2-1, with D perhaps TRBD2 (6 bases). Germline V gene sequence: CDR1 SGDLS, CDR2 YYNGEE. V dropped 0 bases and J dropped 6 bases, with 13 bases sitting between them. The CDR3 is 15 residues long. The CDR3 DNA sequence: TGTGCCAGCAGCGTAGATGGGACTGTTGGCAATGAGCAGTTCTTC. This encodes CASSVDGTVGNEQFF. The full variable domain, rest sourced from reference TRBV9 and TRBJ2-1, is DSGVTQTPKHLITATGQRVTLRCSPRSGDLSVYWYQQSLDQGLQFLIQYYNGEERAKGNILERFSAQQFPDLHSELNLSSLELGDSALYFCASSVDGTVGNEQFFGPGTRLTVL.

This clone was recorded a few times. The chain's CDR3 is CASSVATSGRGADTQYF. The CDR3 region has the DNA TGTGCCAGCAGCGTAGCGACTAGCGGAAGGGGGGCAGATACGCAGTATTTT. V gene TRBV9 combines with J gene TRBJ2-3; 9 nucleotides agree with TRBD2. Germline V gene data show CDR1 as SGDLS and CDR2 as YYNGEE. J was trimmed by 4 bases and V by 0 bases; bases with no gene match: 9. This CDR3 is 17 amino acids long.

The chain carries TRBV27 and TRBJ1-2, with a tentative D call TRBD1 (6 bases). V was clipped by 3 bases and J by 4 bases, with 12 bases between them. The CDR3 totals 14 residues. CDR1 is MNHEY and CDR2 is SMNVEV in the germline V gene (reference sequence). Here the CDR3 reads CASSFADRTYGYTF. In DNA form, the CDR3 reads TGTGCCAGCAGTTTCGCGGACAGAACCTATGGCTACACCTTC.

The V gene is TRBV19, the J gene TRBJ2-1; D is unresolved. The CDR3 consists of 15 residues. Per germline, CDR1 LNHDA and CDR2 SQIVND (reference sequence). The ends were cut back, 9 bases at V and 2 bases at J, with 17 bases in the middle. The CDR3 reads CASSPPTVPYNEQFF. The CDR3 DNA reads TGTGCCAGCAGCCCACCAACAGTGCCCTACAATGAGCAGTTCTTC.

This chain uses TRBV11-2 with TRBJ2-7; 12 bases are a match to TRBD2. The junction had 8 bases not matched to a gene; V was cut back by 5 bases and J by 3 bases. From germline, CDR1 is SGHAT and CDR2 FQNNGV. The CDR3 runs 16 residues. CDR3 sequence (DNA): TGTGCCAGCAGCCTAGGACTAGCGGGACCCCTCTACGAGCAGTACTTC. It encodes CASSLGLAGPLYEQYF.

The V call is TRBV19, the J call TRBJ2-7, with 7 positions matching TRBD1. The V gene end was trimmed by 11 bases and the J gene end by 3 bases; junction bases not matched to a gene: 10. The CDR3 has 13 amino acids. Germline lookup yields CDR1 LNHDA and CDR2 SQIVND (reference sequence). The CDR3 DNA sequence: TGTGCCTTACACCGGGACAGTCGCTACGAGCAGTACTTC. Protein: CALHRDSRYEQYF. Full variable domain (remainder filled in from reference TRBV19 and TRBJ2-7): DGGITQSPKYLFRKEGQNVTLSCEQNLNHDAMYWYRQDPGQGLRLIYYSQIVNDFQKGDIAEGYSVSREKKESFPLTVTSAQKNPTAFYLCALHRDSRYEQYFGPGTRLTVT.

The V call is TRBV4-2, the J call TRBJ1-1, with 9 bases lining up with TRBD1. CDR1 is LGHNA, CDR2 YNFKEQ, per germline. This CDR3 spans 18 amino acids. The ends lost 3 bases at V and 1 base at J; junction bases unmatched: 12. The CDR3 protein is CASSHPKDRGLRNTEAFF. The CDR3 coding sequence is TGTGCCAGCAGCCATCCTAAGGACAGGGGACTCCGGAACACTGAAGCTTTCTTT.

The chain employs TRBV28 and TRBJ1-4; D call uncertain. CDR3 length: 15 residues. V lost 3 bases and J 2 bases, leaving 10 bases between the germline ends. Germline V gene lookup returns CDR1 MDHEN and CDR2 SYDVKM. The CDR3 protein is CASSFDPGTNEKLFF. The CDR3 coding sequence is TGTGCCAGCAGTTTCGACCCAGGTACTAATGAAAAACTGTTTTTT.

The gene calls are TRBV4-2 and TRBJ2-6; D unresolved. With 2 bases removed from V and 0 bases from J, the gap between germline ends came to 8 bases. Germline V CDR1 and CDR2: LGHNA, YNFKEQ. The CDR3 contains 16 residues. CDR3 loop: CASSQLGDSGANVLTF. CDR3 DNA: TGTGCCAGCAGCCAATTAGGAGACTCTGGGGCCAACGTCCTGACTTTC.

This sequence joins TRBV7-9 and TRBJ1-2, with 7 bases aligning to TRBD1. Trimming took 5 bases from V and 3 from J; bases not matched to a gene: 12. The CDR3 runs 16 residues. In germline, CDR1 is SEHNR, CDR2 FQNEAQ (reference sequence). This chain's CDR3 is CASSPSIQGEDYGYTF. CDR3 DNA sequence: TGTGCCAGCAGCCCATCCATCCAGGGGGAGGACTATGGCTACACCTTC. The full variable domain, with the rest looked up from reference TRBV7-9 and TRBJ1-2, is DTGVSQNPRHKITKRGQNVTFRCDPISEHNRLYWYRQTLGQGPEFLTYFQNEAQLEKSRLLSDRFSAERPKGSFSTLEIQRTEQGDSAMYLCASSPSIQGEDYGYTFGSGTRLTVV.

The V gene is TRBV5-6, the J gene TRBJ2-3, with TRBD2 identical over 8 bases. V dropped 2 bases and J dropped 1; count of bases not matched to a gene: 9. Germline V lookup: CDR1 SGHDT, CDR2 YYEEEE. This CDR3 region has 17 residues. CDR3 amino acids: CASSLGYGGGRTDTQYF. CDR3 sequence (DNA): TGTGCCAGCAGCTTAGGTTATGGCGGGGGGCGCACAGATACGCAGTATTTT. The whole variable domain, filled in from reference TRBV5-6 and TRBJ2-3, reads DAGVTQSPTHLIKTRGQQVTLRCSPKSGHDTVSWYQQALGQGPQFIFQYYEEEERQRGNFPDRFSGHQFPNYSSELNVNALLLGDSALYLCASSLGYGGGRTDTQYFGPGTRLTVL.

The chain couples TRBV29-1 to TRBJ2-3; D ambiguous. V was clipped by 5 bases and J by 4 bases, with 13 bases between them. This CDR3 has 13 amino acids. Germline V gene data show CDR1 as SQVTM and CDR2 as ANQGSEA. The CDR3 sequence is CSVFTPRSDTQYF. The CDR3 DNA follows: TGCAGCGTTTTCACACCACGTTCAGATACGCAGTATTTT.

The CDR3 loop is CAWSALGQGNTEAFF. The DNA for the CDR3 is TGTGCCTGGAGTGCCCTGGGCCAGGGGAACACTGAAGCTTTCTTT. The chain joins TRBV30 to TRBJ1-1, with D possibly matching TRBD1 (5 bases). The CDR3 spans 15 residues. Trimming removed 1 base at V and 1 base at J, with 13 bases between. The germline V gene has CDR1 GTSNPN and CDR2 SVGIG (reference sequence).

V is TRBV7-8 and J is TRBJ1-5; possible D gene TRBD1, 5 bases. The CDR3 contains 14 residues. CDR1 is SGHVS and CDR2 is FQNEAQ in the germline V gene. V shed 5 bases and J shed 4 bases, with 12 bases lying between them. This CDR3 is CASSQDRNNQPQHF. CDR3 nucleotide sequence: TGTGCCAGCAGCCAAGACAGAAATAATCAGCCCCAGCATTTT. Filled out from reference TRBV7-8 and TRBJ1-5, the complete variable domain reads GAGVSQSPRYKVAKRGQDVALRCDPISGHVSLFWYQQALGQGPEFLTYFQNEAQLDKSGLPSDRFFAERPEGSVSTLKIQRTQQEDSAVYLCASSQDRNNQPQHFGDGTRLSIL.

In DNA, the CDR3 is TGTGCCAGCAGCTTAGAAGGGGGACGCAATCAGCCCCAGCATTTT. This encodes CASSLEGGRNQPQHF. The chain recombines TRBV7-8 with TRBJ1-5, with D perhaps TRBD1 (6 bases). V was clipped by 1 base and J by 2 bases, with 9 bases between them. CDR1 and CDR2 (germline): SGHVS, FQNEAQ. The CDR3 runs to 15 residues.

The chain employs TRBV5-4 and TRBJ1-3; D ambiguous. The CDR3 spans 15 residues. Looked up from germline, CDR1 is SGHNT and CDR2 is YYREEE (reference sequence). The germline V and J ends were trimmed by 0 bases and 1 base, with 8 bases remaining between them. The CDR3 DNA reads TGTGCCAGCAGCTTGGCAGGTCGGTCTGGAAACACCATATATTTT. It yields the protein CASSLAGRSGNTIYF.

The genes are TRBV18 and TRBJ2-6, with a weak D call TRBD2 (6 bases). V lost 2 bases and J 0 bases, leaving 11 bases between the germline ends. The CDR3 spans 17 residues. Germline V CDR1 and CDR2: KGHSH, LQKENI. The CDR3 region has the DNA TGTGCCAGCTCACCAGTGTTGGGAGGCTCTGGGGCCAACGTCCTGACTTTC. Its protein product is CASSPVLGGSGANVLTF.

This chain connects TRBV28 to TRBJ1-5, with D possibly being TRBD1 (6 bases). The CDR3 runs to 15 residues. Per the germline V gene, CDR1 is MDHEN and CDR2 is SYDVKM. With 6 bases removed from V and 1 base from J, the gap between germline ends came to 13 bases. Written as DNA, the CDR3 is TGTGCCAGCAGACAACAGGGCGAAAGCAATCAGCCCCAGCATTTT. Amino acids: CASRQQGESNQPQHF.

This chain links TRBV27 with TRBJ1-2, with 8 positions matching TRBD1. V gave up 6 bases and J gave up 7 bases; unmatched junction bases: 13. This CDR3 has 15 amino acids. Looked up from germline, CDR1 is MNHEY and CDR2 is SMNVEV (reference sequence). The DNA for the CDR3 is TGTGCCAGCAGACCAACAGGGGGAGCATTGGGTGGCTACACCTTC. It specifies CASRPTGGALGGYTF.

The chain couples TRBV21-1 to TRBJ1-1. TRBV21-1 is termed a pseudogene. The CDR3 loop spans 13 amino acids. CDR3 in amino acids: CASSKASAAEAFF. The CDR3, as DNA: TGTGCCAGCAGCAAAGCGTCGGCGGCTGAAGCTTTCTTT.

For this clone: This sample also contains other DNA sequences that code for the same CDR3. The genes are TRBV29-1 and TRBJ1-5; D is uncertain. The CDR3 is 12 residues long. Trimming took 4 bases from V and 4 from J, leaving 8 bases between them. The germline V gene encodes CDR1 SQVTM and CDR2 ANQGSEA. CDR3 in DNA: TGCAGCGTTGTTTCGGGGAATCAGCCCCAGCATTTT. Protein: CSVVSGNQPQHF.

CDR3 nucleotides: TGTGCCAGCAGCTTGGCGGGGGATACGCAGTATTTT. Translated: CASSLAGDTQYF. The rearrangement joins TRBV11-2 to TRBJ2-3; a weak D match, TRBD2 (6 bases). This CDR3 has 12 residues. V dropped 3 bases and J dropped 6 bases, with 7 bases sitting between them. Germline values: CDR1 SGHAT, CDR2 FQNNGV. Full variable domain (rest looked up from reference TRBV11-2 and TRBJ2-3): EAGVAQSPRYKIIEKRQSVAFWCNPISGHATLYWYQQILGQGPKLLIQFQNNGVVDDSQLPKDRFSAERLKGVDSTLKIQPAKLEDSAVYLCASSLAGDTQYFGPGTRLTVL.

V is TRBV27 and J is TRBJ1-2, with D uncertain. Trimming removed 2 bases from V and 7 bases from J, with 11 bases in between. This CDR3 is built from 13 residues. The germline gives CDR1 MNHEY, CDR2 SMNVEV (reference sequence). The CDR3 protein is CASSLARTSGYTF. In DNA, the CDR3 is TGTGCCAGCAGTTTAGCCAGGACTTCTGGCTACACCTTC.